A single sample is the source of the 27 T cell receptor beta chains below, sequenced in a study of vaccination effects on CD4 cells after COVID-19. Only in-frame clones appear in the TCRdb table, and some are missing; sequencing was by immunoSEQ multiplex PCR. The sample shows under 80,000 clones, around 76% of them seen only once. Within the ViraFEST assay, antigen-specific CD4+ T cells underwent expansion with viral peptide pools prior to sequencing. Upon completion of 10 days in culture, CD4+ T cells were isolated. For these receptors, no antigen is known. The source was CD4+ T cells from PBMCs cultured with HCoV-229E spike peptides, collected before COVID-19 vaccination. The origin of the receptors is a human donor who received a COVID-19 vaccine.

This sequence joins TRBV6-2 or TRBV6-3 and TRBJ1-2; 8 bases align to TRBD1. Germline V CDR1 and CDR2: MNHEY, SVGEGT. J lost 8 bases, V lost 6 bases, and 11 bases had no gene match. CDR3 length equals 14 residues. The CDR3 region is CASSFDRGSRGYTF. The CDR3 DNA sequence: TGTGCCAGCAGCTTTGACAGGGGCTCGAGAGGCTACACCTTC.

This chain connects TRBV21-1 to TRBJ2-7; the table calls TRBD2, which could not be checked here. TRBV21-1 is recorded as a pseudogene. The CDR3 runs 17 residues. The CDR3 spells CASSTHGGGLSQYEQYV. Written as DNA, the CDR3 is TGTGCCAGCAGCACTCACGGCGGGGGGCTCTCTCAGTACGAGCAGTACGTC.

The gene calls are TRBV6-5 and TRBJ1-1; D remains ambiguous. The CDR3 is made up of 13 amino acids. Germline CDR1 and CDR2: MNHEY and SVGAGI. The germline V and J ends were trimmed by 6 bases and 0 bases, with 8 bases remaining between them. The CDR3 is CASRTSLNTEAFF. The CDR3 bases are TGTGCCAGCAGGACCAGCCTGAACACTGAAGCTTTCTTT.

The V gene is TRBV7-8, the J gene TRBJ2-3, with TRBD2 matching 9 bases. The CDR3 extends over 17 amino acids. In germline, CDR1 is SGHVS, CDR2 FQNEAQ. The trim removed 5 bases at V and 3 bases at J, leaving 12 bases unmatched. In nucleotides, the CDR3 is TGTGCCAGCAGCCTAGGCCCGCTTAGCGGGGGTACAGATACGCAGTATTTT. Translation gives CASSLGPLSGGTDTQYF. The full variable domain, rest sourced from reference TRBV7-8 and TRBJ2-3, is GAGVSQSPRYKVAKRGQDVALRCDPISGHVSLFWYQQALGQGPEFLTYFQNEAQLDKSGLPSDRFFAERPEGSVSTLKIQRTQQEDSAVYLCASSLGPLSGGTDTQYFGPGTRLTVL.

The rearrangement uses TRBV7-3 and TRBJ1-1, with a possible D match to TRBD1 (5 bases). Germline values: CDR1 SGHTA, CDR2 FQGTGA. The CDR3 has 13 amino acids. Trimming pared 5 bases from V and 1 base from J, leaving 8 bases between. The CDR3 protein is CASSEGENTEAFF. The CDR3 DNA sequence: TGTGCCAGCAGCGAAGGGGAGAACACTGAAGCTTTCTTT.

The chain recombines TRBV19 with TRBJ1-4, with D maybe TRBD1 (6 bases). The CDR3 is made up of 15 amino acids. V dropped 5 bases and J dropped 5 bases, with 15 bases sitting between them. In germline, CDR1 is LNHDA, CDR2 SQIVND (reference sequence). The chain's CDR3 is CASSPRQGGNEKLFF. Written as DNA, the CDR3 is TGTGCCAGTAGTCCGAGACAAGGGGGGAATGAAAAACTGTTTTTT.

The chain recombines TRBV2 with TRBJ1-1; D call uncertain. The CDR3 runs 12 residues. The germline V gene encodes CDR1 SNHLY and CDR2 FYNNEI. V was clipped by 2 bases and J by 4 bases, with 5 bases between them. The CDR3 here is CASSEFRTEAFF. In nucleotides, the CDR3 is TGTGCCAGCAGTGAATTTCGCACTGAAGCTTTCTTT.

V is TRBV12-5 and J is TRBJ2-1; D ambiguous. Trimming shortened V by 3 bases and J by 0 bases, and 12 bases separated the two germline ends. Germline V gene sequence: CDR1 LGHNT, CDR2 FRNRAP. The CDR3 length is 16 residues. The CDR3 sequence is CASGFSRVSSYNEQFF. Here the CDR3 DNA reads TGTGCTAGTGGTTTTAGTAGGGTGAGCTCCTACAATGAGCAGTTCTTC.

V and J are TRBV6-4 and TRBJ1-2; 7 nucleotides agree with TRBD1. Germline CDR1 reads MRHNA; CDR2 reads SNTAGT. The CDR3 runs to 13 residues. The V and J ends lost 9 bases and 7 bases, in that order; junction bases with no gene match: 11. The CDR3 reads CARQTQQGSGYTF. The CDR3 region has the DNA TGTGCCAGGCAGACTCAACAGGGGTCTGGCTACACCTTC.

CDR3 amino acids: CASSDPRGHNEQFF. CDR3 nucleotide sequence: TGTGCCAGCAGTGATCCGAGGGGGCACAATGAGCAGTTCTTC. This chain uses TRBV2 with TRBJ2-1; 7 bases are a match to TRBD1. Germline V gives CDR1 SNHLY, CDR2 FYNNEI. Trimming removed 3 bases from V and 5 bases from J; junction bases left unmatched: 4. The CDR3 is made up of 14 amino acids.

The chain joins TRBV6-2 or TRBV6-3 to TRBJ1-2; D unclear. Germline V gene data show CDR1 as MNHEY and CDR2 as SVGEGT. V shed 5 bases and J shed 0 bases, with 13 bases lying between them. This CDR3 contains 15 residues. CDR3 residues: CASSPWRDSNYGYTF. The CDR3 DNA is TGTGCCAGCAGTCCCTGGAGGGATTCTAACTATGGCTACACCTTC.

The V and J genes are TRBV12-3 or TRBV12-4 and TRBJ1-1; no reliable D call. V dropped 5 bases and J dropped 4 bases, with 5 bases sitting between them. This CDR3 spans 11 amino acids. The CDR3 loop is CASSTVTEAFF. The CDR3 DNA follows: TGTGCCAGCAGTACAGTCACTGAAGCTTTCTTT.

J is TRBJ2-3 and V is TRBV6-1; D is perhaps TRBD1 or TRBD2 (5 bases each). Germline CDR1 is MNHNS and CDR2 is SASEGT. CDR3 length: 16 amino acids. V was trimmed by 4 bases and J by 5 bases, leaving 19 bases between them. The CDR3 DNA reads as TGTGCCAGCAGTGGCGCTGAGGGGCCAAGGGTAGATACGCAGTATTTT. Translated: CASSGAEGPRVDTQYF.

V is TRBV30 and J is TRBJ1-1; perhaps TRBD1 as D (6 bases). Per germline, CDR1 GTSNPN and CDR2 SVGIG (reference sequence). V shed 7 bases and J shed 0 bases, with 12 bases lying between them. This CDR3 has 13 residues. The CDR3 nucleotides read TGTGCCTTTGGACAGTTAATGAACACTGAAGCTTTCTTT. The encoded protein is CAFGQLMNTEAFF.

The rearrangement links TRBV27 to TRBJ1-2; tentative D call: TRBD1 (6 bases). Germline V gene sequence: CDR1 MNHEY, CDR2 SMNVEV (reference sequence). This CDR3 has 13 residues. V dropped 4 bases and J dropped 6 bases, with 12 bases sitting between them. The CDR3 DNA is TGTGCCAGCAGTTCGAAGAACAGGGATGGCTACACCTTC. This translates into CASSSKNRDGYTF.

The genes are TRBV7-2 and TRBJ1-2; 9 bases match TRBD1. The CDR3 sequence is 14 residues long. Germline CDR1 reads SGHTA; CDR2 reads FQGNSA. J lost 4 bases, V lost 3 bases, and 3 bases had no gene match. CDR3 sequence reads: CASSFGGQGYGYTF. The CDR3 DNA sequence: TGTGCCAGCAGCTTTGGGGGACAGGGCTATGGCTACACCTTC.

This clone was seen only a few times. The V call is TRBV10-2, the J call TRBJ2-1, with D perhaps assigned TRBD1 or TRBD2 (5 bases each). V was trimmed by 5 bases and J by 5 bases, leaving 10 bases between them. The CDR3 is 13 residues long. CDR1 and CDR2 from the germline V gene are WSHSY and SAAADI. The CDR3 DNA reads as TGCGCCAGCAGTCACGGGGCTCACAATGAGCAGTTCTTC. As protein: CASSHGAHNEQFF.

This chain joins TRBV6-1 and TRBJ1-1; possible D gene TRBD1, 6 bases. CDR3 size: 13 residues. Germline V gene lookup returns CDR1 MNHNS and CDR2 SASEGT. V shed 3 bases and J shed 8 bases, with 13 bases lying between them. CDR3 residues: CASSESRGLEAFF. DNA of the CDR3: TGTGCCAGCAGTGAGAGCAGGGGACTCGAAGCTTTCTTT.

The chain has TRBV19 and TRBJ2-1; 9 bases align to TRBD2. V lost 7 bases to trimming and J lost 4 bases; unmatched junction nucleotides: 5. Germline V gene lookup returns CDR1 LNHDA and CDR2 SQIVND (reference sequence). The CDR3 is 14 residues long. CDR3 sequence reads: CASTSGGPYNEQFF. As DNA, the CDR3 is TGTGCCAGTACGAGCGGGGGGCCTTACAATGAGCAGTTCTTC.

V and J are TRBV7-3 and TRBJ2-2, with D perhaps being TRBD1 or TRBD2 (5 bases each). The ends were cut back, 0 bases at V and 6 bases at J, with 5 bases in the middle. This CDR3 spans 13 amino acids. Germline V gene sequence: CDR1 SGHTA, CDR2 FQGTGA. The CDR3 sequence is CASSLTGAGELFF. For the CDR3, the DNA is TGTGCCAGCAGCTTAACGGGGGCCGGGGAGCTGTTTTTT.

The V gene is TRBV5-1, the J gene TRBJ2-5; 11 nucleotides align to TRBD1. Trimming cost V 4 bases and J 4 bases; bases outside gene matches: 15. Germline lookup yields CDR1 SGHRS and CDR2 YFSETQ. This CDR3 is built from 18 residues. CDR3 DNA: TGCGCCAGCAGCGTGGGCGATACCGGACAGGGGGCGGGAGAGACCCAGTACTTC. The encoded protein is CASSVGDTGQGAGETQYF. The variable domain in full, with the rest retrieved from reference TRBV5-1 and TRBJ2-5, is KAGVTQTPRYLIKTRGQQVTLSCSPISGHRSVSWYQQTPGQGLQFLFEYFSETQRNKGNFPGRFSGRQFSNSRSEMNVSTLELGDSALYLCASSVGDTGQGAGETQYFGPGTRLLVL.

This chain uses TRBV5-1 with TRBJ2-1; 11 positions agree with TRBD1. In germline, CDR1 is SGHRS, CDR2 YFSETQ. J lost 8 bases, V lost 1 base, and 5 bases had no gene match. This CDR3 spans 15 amino acids. The CDR3 reads CASSLLGQGADEQFF. The CDR3 nucleotides are TGCGCCAGCAGCTTGTTAGGACAGGGGGCGGATGAGCAGTTCTTC.

This chain uses TRBV28 with TRBJ1-2, with a possible D match to TRBD1 (5 bases). Germline V lookup: CDR1 MDHEN, CDR2 SYDVKM. Trimming removed 5 bases at V and 8 bases at J, with 12 bases between. There are 12 residues in the CDR3. This CDR3 reads CASSTRTSGYTF. The CDR3 DNA follows: TGTGCCAGCAGTACGCGGACATCGGGCTACACCTTC.

The chain has TRBV28 and TRBJ1-2, with a possible D match to TRBD1 (5 bases). This CDR3 spans 12 amino acids. CDR1 MDHEN and CDR2 SYDVKM come from the germline V gene. V lost 5 bases to trimming and J lost 2 bases, with 6 bases between them. CDR3 residues: CASSAGNYGYTF. The CDR3 DNA reads TGTGCCAGCAGTGCAGGGAACTATGGCTACACCTTC.

The V gene is TRBV6-5, the J gene TRBJ1-1, with D possibly TRBD1 on 6 matching bases. Between the trimmed V and J ends, which lost 4 bases and 10 bases, there was a span of 13 bases. The germline CDR1 and CDR2 sequences are MNHEY and SVGAGI. There are 12 residues in the CDR3. The CDR3 here is CASSFTGSSAFF. The CDR3 coding sequence is TGTGCCAGCAGTTTTACAGGGAGCTCAGCTTTCTTT.

This clone was found a few times. The gene calls are TRBV24-1 and TRBJ1-5; D is possibly TRBD1 (5 bases). Germline lookup yields CDR1 KGHDR and CDR2 SFDVKD. The CDR3 runs to 15 residues. Trimming removed 2 bases at V and 2 bases at J, with 9 bases between. Here the CDR3 reads CATSDSGTGNQPQHF. In DNA form, the CDR3 reads TGTGCCACCAGTGATTCCGGGACGGGCAATCAGCCCCAGCATTTT.

This chain links TRBV15 with TRBJ2-7; 7 bases map to TRBD1. The V gene's germline CDR1 is LNHNV and CDR2 YYDKDF (reference sequence). The V and J ends lost 5 bases and 2 bases, in that order; junction bases with no gene match: 6. The CDR3 extends over 14 amino acids. CDR3 region: CATSSWGQPYEQYV. The CDR3 nucleotides are TGTGCCACCAGCTCCTGGGGACAGCCCTACGAGCAGTACGTC.